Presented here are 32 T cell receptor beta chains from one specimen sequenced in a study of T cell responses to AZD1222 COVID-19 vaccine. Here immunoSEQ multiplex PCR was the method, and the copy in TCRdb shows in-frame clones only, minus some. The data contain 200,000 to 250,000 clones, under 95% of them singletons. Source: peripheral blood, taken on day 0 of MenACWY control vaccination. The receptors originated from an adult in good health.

Here the CDR3 reads CASSYDLAGSGAFF. The DNA for the CDR3 is TGTGCCAGCAGTTACGATTTGGCGGGTTCTGGAGCTTTCTTT. The rearrangement links TRBV6-5 to TRBJ1-1; D gene unclear. This CDR3 region has 14 residues. V was pared by 2 bases and J by 10 bases, with 17 bases between. The germline V gene has CDR1 MNHEY and CDR2 SVGAGI.

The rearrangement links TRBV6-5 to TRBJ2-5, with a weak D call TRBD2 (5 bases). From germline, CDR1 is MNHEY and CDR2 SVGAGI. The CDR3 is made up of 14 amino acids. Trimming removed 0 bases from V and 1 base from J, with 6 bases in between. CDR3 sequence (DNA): TGTGCCAGCAGTTACTCGAGGGTCCAAGAGACCCAGTACTTC. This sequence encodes CASSYSRVQETQYF.

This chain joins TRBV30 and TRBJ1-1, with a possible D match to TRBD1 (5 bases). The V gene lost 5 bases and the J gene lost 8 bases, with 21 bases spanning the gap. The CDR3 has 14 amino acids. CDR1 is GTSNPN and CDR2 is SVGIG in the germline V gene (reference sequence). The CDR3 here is CAWSRDLRAREAFF. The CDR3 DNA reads TGTGCCTGGTCCCGGGACCTCAGAGCCCGCGAAGCTTTCTTT.

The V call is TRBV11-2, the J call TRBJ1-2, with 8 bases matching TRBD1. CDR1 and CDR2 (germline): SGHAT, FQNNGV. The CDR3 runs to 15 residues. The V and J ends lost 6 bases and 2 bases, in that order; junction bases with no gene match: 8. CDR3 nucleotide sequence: TGTGCCAGCAGTCACAGACAGGGGCCCAACTATGGCTACACCTTC. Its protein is CASSHRQGPNYGYTF.

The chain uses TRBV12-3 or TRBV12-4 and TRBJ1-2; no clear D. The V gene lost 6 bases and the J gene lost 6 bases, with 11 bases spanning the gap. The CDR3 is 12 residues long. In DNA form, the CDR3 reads TGTGCCAGCAGCCTTAAGTATCATGGCTACACCTTC. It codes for CASSLKYHGYTF.

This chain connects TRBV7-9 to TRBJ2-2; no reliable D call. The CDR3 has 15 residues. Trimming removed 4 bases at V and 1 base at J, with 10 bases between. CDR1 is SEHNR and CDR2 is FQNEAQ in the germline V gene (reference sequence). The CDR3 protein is CASSSGRQNTGELFF. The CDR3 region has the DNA TGTGCCAGCAGCTCCGGACGGCAGAACACCGGGGAGCTGTTTTTT.

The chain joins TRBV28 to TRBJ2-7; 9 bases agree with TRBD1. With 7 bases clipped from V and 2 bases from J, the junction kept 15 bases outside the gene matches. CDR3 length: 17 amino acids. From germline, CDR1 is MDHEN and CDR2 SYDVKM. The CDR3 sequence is CASTATLGTGPTYEQYF. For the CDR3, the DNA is TGTGCCAGCACCGCGACTCTGGGGACAGGGCCGACCTACGAGCAGTACTTC.

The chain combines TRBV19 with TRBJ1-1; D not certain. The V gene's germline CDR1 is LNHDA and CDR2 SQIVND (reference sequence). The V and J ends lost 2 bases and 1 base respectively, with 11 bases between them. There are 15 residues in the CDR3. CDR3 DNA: TGTGCCAGTAGTATATTGGGAGGTTCGAACACTGAAGCTTTCTTT. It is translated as CASSILGGSNTEAFF.

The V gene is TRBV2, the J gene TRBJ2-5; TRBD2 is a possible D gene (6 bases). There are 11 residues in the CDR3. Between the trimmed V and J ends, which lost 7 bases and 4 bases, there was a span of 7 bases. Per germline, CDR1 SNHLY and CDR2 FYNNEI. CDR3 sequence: CASTGGETQYF. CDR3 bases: TGTGCCAGCACCGGGGGAGAGACCCAGTACTTC.

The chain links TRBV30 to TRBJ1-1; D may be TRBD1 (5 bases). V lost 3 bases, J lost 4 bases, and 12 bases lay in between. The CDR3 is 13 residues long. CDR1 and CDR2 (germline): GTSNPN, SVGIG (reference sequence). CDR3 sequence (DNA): TGTGCCTGGAGGATACAGGAGGCCACTGAAGCTTTCTTT. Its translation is CAWRIQEATEAFF.

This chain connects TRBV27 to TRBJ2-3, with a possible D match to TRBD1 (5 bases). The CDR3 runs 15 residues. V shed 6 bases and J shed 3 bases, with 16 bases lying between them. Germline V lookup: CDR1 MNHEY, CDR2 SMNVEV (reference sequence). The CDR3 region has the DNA TGTGCCAGCAGGGCGATGTTATCAGGGACAGATACGCAGTATTTT. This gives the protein CASRAMLSGTDTQYF.

The CDR3 region has the DNA TGTGCCAGCAGCTTAGTGGACAGGGCGAGGAATGAGCAGTTCTTC. Protein: CASSLVDRARNEQFF. The rearrangement links TRBV7-2 to TRBJ2-1; TRBD1 matches at 8 bases. The J segment lost 7 bases and the V segment lost 1 base, leaving 6 bases of the junction unmatched. CDR3 size: 15 residues. In germline, CDR1 is SGHTA, CDR2 FQGNSA.

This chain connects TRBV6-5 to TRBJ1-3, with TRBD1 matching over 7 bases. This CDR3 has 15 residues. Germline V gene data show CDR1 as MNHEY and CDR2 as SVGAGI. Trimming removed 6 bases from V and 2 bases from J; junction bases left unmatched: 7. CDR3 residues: CASRRQGRAGNTIYF. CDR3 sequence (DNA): TGTGCCAGCAGAAGACAGGGAAGGGCTGGAAACACCATATATTTT.

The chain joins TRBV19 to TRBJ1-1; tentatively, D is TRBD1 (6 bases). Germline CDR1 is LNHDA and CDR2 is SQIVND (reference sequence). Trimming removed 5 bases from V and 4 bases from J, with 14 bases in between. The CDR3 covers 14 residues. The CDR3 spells CASSPLDRLTEAFF. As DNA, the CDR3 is TGTGCCAGTAGTCCCCTCGACAGGCTCACTGAAGCTTTCTTT.

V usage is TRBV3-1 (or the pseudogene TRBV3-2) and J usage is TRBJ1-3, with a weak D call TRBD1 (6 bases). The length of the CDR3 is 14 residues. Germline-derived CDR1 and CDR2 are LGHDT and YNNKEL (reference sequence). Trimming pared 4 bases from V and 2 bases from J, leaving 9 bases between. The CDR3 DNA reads TGTGCCAGCAGCCCGACAGGTACTGGAAACACCATATATTTT. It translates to CASSPTGTGNTIYF.

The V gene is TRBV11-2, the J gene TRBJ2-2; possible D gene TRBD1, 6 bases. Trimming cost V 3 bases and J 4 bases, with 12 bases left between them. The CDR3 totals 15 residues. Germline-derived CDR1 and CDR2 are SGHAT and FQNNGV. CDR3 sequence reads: CASSFQGPGTGELFF. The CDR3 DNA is TGTGCCAGCAGCTTTCAGGGGCCGGGCACCGGGGAGCTGTTTTTT.

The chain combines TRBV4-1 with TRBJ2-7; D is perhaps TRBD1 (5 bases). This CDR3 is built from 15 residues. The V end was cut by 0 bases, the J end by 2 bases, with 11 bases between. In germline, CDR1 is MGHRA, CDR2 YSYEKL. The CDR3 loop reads CASSQEVAGTYEQYF. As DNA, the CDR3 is TGCGCCAGCAGCCAAGAAGTGGCAGGGACCTACGAGCAGTACTTC.

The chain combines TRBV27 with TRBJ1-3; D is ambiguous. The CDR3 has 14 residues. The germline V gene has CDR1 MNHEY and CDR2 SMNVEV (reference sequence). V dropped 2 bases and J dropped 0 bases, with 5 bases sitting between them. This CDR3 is CASSLTNSGNTIYF. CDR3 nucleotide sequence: TGTGCCAGCAGTTTAACTAACTCTGGAAACACCATATATTTT.

The CDR3 reads CASKAGKASPLHF. CDR3 DNA sequence: TGTGCCAGCAAGGCAGGGAAAGCTTCACCCCTCCACTTT. V and J are TRBV25-1 and TRBJ1-6; TRBD1 is a possible D gene (5 bases). V lost 7 bases, J lost 9 bases, and 13 bases lay in between. This CDR3 contains 13 residues. The germline gives CDR1 MGHDK, CDR2 SYGVNS.

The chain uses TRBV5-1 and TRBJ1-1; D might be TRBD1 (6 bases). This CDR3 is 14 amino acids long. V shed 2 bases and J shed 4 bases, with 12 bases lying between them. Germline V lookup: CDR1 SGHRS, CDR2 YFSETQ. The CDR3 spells CASSFGGGGTEAFF. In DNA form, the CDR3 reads TGCGCCAGCAGCTTCGGGGGAGGGGGCACTGAAGCTTTCTTT.

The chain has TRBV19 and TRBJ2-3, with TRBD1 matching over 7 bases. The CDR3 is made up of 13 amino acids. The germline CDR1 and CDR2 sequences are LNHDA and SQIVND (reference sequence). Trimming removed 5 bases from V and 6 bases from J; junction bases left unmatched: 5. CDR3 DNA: TGTGCCAGTAGTGTCGACAGGGCTGATACGCAGTATTTT. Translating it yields CASSVDRADTQYF.

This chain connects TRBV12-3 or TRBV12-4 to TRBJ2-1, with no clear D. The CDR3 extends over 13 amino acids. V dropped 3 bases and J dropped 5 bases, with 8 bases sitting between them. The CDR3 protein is CASSLVRDNEQFF. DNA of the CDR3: TGTGCCAGCAGTTTGGTTCGCGACAATGAGCAGTTCTTC.

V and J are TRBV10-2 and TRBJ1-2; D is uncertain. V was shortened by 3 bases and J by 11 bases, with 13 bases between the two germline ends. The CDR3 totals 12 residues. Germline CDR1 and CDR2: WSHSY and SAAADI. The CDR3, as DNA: TGCGCCAGCAGTGATTTAGGACCGACTTACACCTTC. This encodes CASSDLGPTYTF.

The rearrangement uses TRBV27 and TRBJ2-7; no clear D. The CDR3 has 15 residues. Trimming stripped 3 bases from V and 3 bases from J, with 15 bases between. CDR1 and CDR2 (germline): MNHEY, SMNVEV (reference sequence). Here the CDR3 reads CASSFLDHRLYEQYF. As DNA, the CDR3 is TGTGCCAGCAGTTTCCTGGACCACCGCCTCTACGAGCAGTACTTC.

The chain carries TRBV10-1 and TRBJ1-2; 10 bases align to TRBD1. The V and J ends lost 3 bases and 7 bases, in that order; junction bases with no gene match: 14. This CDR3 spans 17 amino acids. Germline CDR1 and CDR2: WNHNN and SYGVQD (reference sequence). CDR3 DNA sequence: TGCGCCAGCAGTGACCCTATAAGGGGACAGGGGAATGGTGGCTACACCTTC. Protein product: CASSDPIRGQGNGGYTF.

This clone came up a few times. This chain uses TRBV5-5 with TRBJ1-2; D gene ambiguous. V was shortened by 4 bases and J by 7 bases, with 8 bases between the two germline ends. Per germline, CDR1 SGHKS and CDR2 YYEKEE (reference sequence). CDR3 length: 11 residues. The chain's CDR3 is CASSPNRGYTF. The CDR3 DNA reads TGTGCCAGCAGCCCTAATCGTGGCTACACCTTC. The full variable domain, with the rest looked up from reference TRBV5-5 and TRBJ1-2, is DAGVTQSPTHLIKTRGQQVTLRCSPISGHKSVSWYQQVLGQGPQFIFQYYEKEERGRGNFPDRFSARQFPNYSSELNVNALLLGDSALYLCASSPNRGYTFGSGTRLTVV.

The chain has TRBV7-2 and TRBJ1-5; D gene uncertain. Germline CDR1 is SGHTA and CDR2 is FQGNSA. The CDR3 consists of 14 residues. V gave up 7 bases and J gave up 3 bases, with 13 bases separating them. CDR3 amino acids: CASTAGNTNQPQHF. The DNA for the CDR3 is TGTGCCAGCACCGCCGGGAACACCAATCAGCCCCAGCATTTT.

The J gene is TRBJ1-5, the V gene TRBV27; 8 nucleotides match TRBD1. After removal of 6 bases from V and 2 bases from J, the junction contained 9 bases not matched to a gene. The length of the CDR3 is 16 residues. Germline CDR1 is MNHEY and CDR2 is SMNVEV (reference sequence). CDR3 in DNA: TGTGCCAGCAGCAGGCGGACAGGGCCGGGCAATCAGCCCCAGCATTTT. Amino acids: CASSRRTGPGNQPQHF.

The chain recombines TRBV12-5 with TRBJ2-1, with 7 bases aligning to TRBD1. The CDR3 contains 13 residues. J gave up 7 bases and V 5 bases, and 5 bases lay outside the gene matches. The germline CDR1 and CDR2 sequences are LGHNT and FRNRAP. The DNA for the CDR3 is TGTGCTAGTGGTCTCATACAGGGGAATGAGCAGTTCTTC. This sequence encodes CASGLIQGNEQFF.

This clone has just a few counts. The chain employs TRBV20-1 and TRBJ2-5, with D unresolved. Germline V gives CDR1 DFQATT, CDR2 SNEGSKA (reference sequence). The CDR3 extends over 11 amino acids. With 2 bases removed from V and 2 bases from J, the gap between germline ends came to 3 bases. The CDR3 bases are TGCAGTGCTAGATTACAAGAGACCCAGTACTTC. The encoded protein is CSARLQETQYF.

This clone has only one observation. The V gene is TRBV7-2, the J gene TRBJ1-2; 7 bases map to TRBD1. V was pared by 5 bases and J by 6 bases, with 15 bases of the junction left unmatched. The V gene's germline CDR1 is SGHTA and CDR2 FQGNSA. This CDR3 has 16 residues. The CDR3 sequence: CASSARFQGGTDGYTF. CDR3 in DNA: TGTGCCAGCAGCGCGAGGTTCCAGGGGGGAACGGATGGCTACACCTTC. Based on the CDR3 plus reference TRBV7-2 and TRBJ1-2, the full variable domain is GAGVSQSPSNKVTEKGKDVELRCDPISGHTALYWYRQSLGQGLEFLIYFQGNSAPDKSGLPSDRFSAERTGGSVSTLTIQRTQQEDSAVYLCASSARFQGGTDGYTFGSGTRLTVV.

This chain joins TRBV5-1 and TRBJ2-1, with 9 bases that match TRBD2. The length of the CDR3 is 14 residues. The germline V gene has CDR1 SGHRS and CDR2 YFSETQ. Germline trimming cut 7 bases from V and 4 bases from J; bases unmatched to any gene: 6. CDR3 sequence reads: CASVSTSGYNEQFF. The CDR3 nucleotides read TGCGCCAGCGTTTCGACTAGCGGATACAATGAGCAGTTCTTC.